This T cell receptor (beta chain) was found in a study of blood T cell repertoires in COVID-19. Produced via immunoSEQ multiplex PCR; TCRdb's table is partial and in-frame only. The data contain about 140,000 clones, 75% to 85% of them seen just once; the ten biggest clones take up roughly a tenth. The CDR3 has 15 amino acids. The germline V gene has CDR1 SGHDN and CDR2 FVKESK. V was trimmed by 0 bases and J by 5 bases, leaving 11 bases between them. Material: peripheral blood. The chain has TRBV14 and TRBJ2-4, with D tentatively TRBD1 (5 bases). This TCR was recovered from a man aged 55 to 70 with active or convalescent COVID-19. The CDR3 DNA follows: TGTGCCAGCAGCCAAGACTCCAGGGTACAAAACATTCAGTACTTC. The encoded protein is CASSQDSRVQNIQYF.